Below are 23 T cell receptor beta chains sequenced from a single sample in a study of early T cells in non-severe SARS-CoV-2 infection. Via MiXCR, TCRdb re-called the 5' RACE reads, giving one row per CDR3 protein. The sample yields some 22,000 distinct CDR3 sequences, 3.5% to 5.5% seen once. The sequenced sample was whole blood. The receptors were sampled from an adult who was a healthcare worker with PCR-confirmed SARS-CoV-2 infection or an uninfected control (not recorded which).

This chain joins TRBV7-2 and TRBJ2-7, with TRBD2 matching 7 bases. In germline, CDR1 is SGHTA, CDR2 FQGNSA. J was trimmed by 6 bases and V by 5 bases; bases with no gene match: 10. The CDR3 extends over 14 amino acids. Written as DNA, the CDR3 is TGTGCCAGCAGCCGACAACCTCTAGCGGCCGAGCAGTACTTC. Amino acid sequence: CASSRQPLAAEQYF.

The chain links TRBV10-2 to TRBJ1-2; the D gene is possibly TRBD1 (6 bases). Trimming shortened V by 7 bases and J by 8 bases, and 11 bases separated the two germline ends. CDR1 WSHSY and CDR2 SAAADI come from the germline V gene. The CDR3 has 11 residues. The CDR3 loop reads CASNTGGGYTF. DNA of the CDR3: TGCGCCAGCAATACCGGGGGCGGCTACACCTTC.

This clonotype appeared many times. As DNA, the CDR3 is TGTGCCAGCAGCCGAGAGCGGGAGACCCAGTACTTC. Its translation: CASSRERETQYF. The rearrangement links TRBV7-2 to TRBJ2-5, with TRBD2 as a possible D gene (5 bases). V was trimmed by 5 bases and J by 5 bases, leaving 9 bases between them. This CDR3 is 12 amino acids long. CDR1 SGHTA and CDR2 FQGNSA come from the germline V gene.

There are a few counts of this clonotype. The chain employs TRBV6-6 and TRBJ2-5; TRBD1 matches 8 bases. V lost 3 bases and J lost 2; bases outside the gene matches: 2. Germline assignment: CDR1 MNHNY and CDR2 SVGAGI (reference sequence). This CDR3 has 14 residues. In DNA form, the CDR3 reads TGTGCCAGCAGTTATGGACAGGGACAAGAGACCCAGTACTTC. This codes for CASSYGQGQETQYF.

There are many counts of this clonotype. The chain's CDR3 is CASSFSAAVRFSYEQYF. CDR3 coding DNA: TGTGCCAGCAGCTTTTCAGCGGCGGTAAGGTTCTCCTACGAGCAGTACTTC. The chain uses TRBV7-2 and TRBJ2-7, with D possibly TRBD2 on 5 matching bases. V was shortened by 3 bases and J by 0 bases, with 18 bases between the two germline ends. The CDR3 runs 17 residues. In germline, CDR1 is SGHTA, CDR2 FQGNSA.

This clonotype was detected many times. The rearrangement uses TRBV6-5 and TRBJ2-2; D not certain. In germline, CDR1 is MNHEY, CDR2 SVGAGI. This CDR3 region has 16 residues. V lost 6 bases and J lost 1, with 15 bases in between. CDR3 region: CASSFDPAGNTGELFF. CDR3 nucleotides: TGTGCCAGCAGCTTTGATCCCGCTGGGAACACCGGGGAGCTGTTTTTT.

This clonotype appeared a few times. The chain carries TRBV4-1 and TRBJ2-7, with 10 bases that match TRBD2. The V and J ends lost 3 bases and 4 bases, in that order; junction bases with no gene match: 9. CDR3 size: 16 residues. CDR1 and CDR2 from the germline V gene are MGHRA and YSYEKL. CDR3 loop: CASSHASSGGWYEQYF. CDR3 nucleotide sequence: TGCGCCAGCAGCCATGCCTCTAGCGGGGGATGGTACGAGCAGTACTTC.

This clonotype was counted many times. The rearrangement links TRBV30 to TRBJ2-7; D remains ambiguous. The CDR3 is 13 residues long. V lost 0 bases to trimming and J lost 5 bases, with 11 bases between them. Germline V gene data show CDR1 as GTSNPN and CDR2 as SVGIG (reference sequence). In nucleotides, the CDR3 is TGTGCCTGGAGTGTATCAGCGAGCGACGAGCAGTACTTC. Protein sequence: CAWSVSASDEQYF.

This clonotype was observed at least ten times. The rearrangement joins TRBV15 to TRBJ2-1; D is uncertain. Germline CDR1 LNHNV, CDR2 YYDKDF (reference sequence). The CDR3 totals 15 residues. Trimming removed 0 bases from V and 6 bases from J, with 12 bases in between. CDR3 sequence (DNA): TGTGCCACCAGCAGAGATAGGACCGCATCCAATGAGCAGTTCTTC. Protein sequence: CATSRDRTASNEQFF.

This clonotype has ten or more counts. The J gene is TRBJ2-5, the V gene TRBV7-6; a weak D match, TRBD2 (6 bases). Germline CDR1 is SGHVS and CDR2 is FNYEAQ. Trimming cost V 4 bases and J 1 base, with 10 bases left between them. CDR3 length: 14 amino acids. The CDR3 is CASSWRGAQETQYF. The CDR3 DNA reads as TGTGCCAGCAGCTGGAGGGGCGCCCAAGAGACCCAGTACTTC.

Within the sample, this clonotype is medium-sized. The chain recombines TRBV28 with TRBJ2-7; no firm D call. The V and J ends lost 6 bases and 0 bases respectively, with 9 bases between them. Germline CDR1 and CDR2: MDHEN and SYDVKM. The CDR3 extends over 13 amino acids. As DNA, the CDR3 is TGTGCCAGCAGCTCACGTGGCTCCTACGAGCAGTACTTC. Residues: CASSSRGSYEQYF.

This clonotype occurred many times. V is TRBV7-6 and J is TRBJ1-1; D unclear. From germline, CDR1 is SGHVS and CDR2 FNYEAQ. The CDR3 runs to 14 residues. V was clipped by 4 bases and J by 1 base, with 10 bases between them. This CDR3 reads CASSSPRGNTEAFF. The CDR3 coding sequence is TGTGCCAGCAGCTCCCCTAGAGGGAACACTGAAGCTTTCTTT.

CDR3 sequence reads: CASSYSPEQFF. The CDR3 DNA follows: TGTGCCAGCAGTTACTCTCCAGAGCAGTTCTTC. V and J are TRBV6-6 and TRBJ2-1; D uncertain. The CDR3 length is 11 residues. Germline values: CDR1 MNHNY, CDR2 SVGAGI (reference sequence). V lost 0 bases to trimming and J lost 10 bases, with 4 bases between them.

As to this clonotype: A much bigger clone sits one base away, suggesting this may be a read error. This chain joins TRBV5-5 and TRBJ1-5; D is uncertain. The V end lost 4 bases, the J end lost 3 bases, and 5 bases lay between the germline ends. Germline-derived CDR1 and CDR2 are SGHKS and YYEKEE (reference sequence). The CDR3 is made up of 12 amino acids. The CDR3 loop reads CASSQINQPQHF. CDR3 bases: TGTGCCAGCAGCCAAATCAATCAGCCCCAGCATTTT.

This clonotype was picked up a small number of times. The chain couples TRBV2 to TRBJ2-3; D may correspond to TRBD1 or TRBD2 (5 bases each). This CDR3 contains 14 residues. Per the germline V gene, CDR1 is SNHLY and CDR2 is FYNNEI. Trimming cost V 10 bases and J 4 bases, with 18 bases left between them. CDR3: CATHRDLGADTQYF. The CDR3 DNA follows: TGTGCCACCCACCGGGACCTTGGGGCAGATACGCAGTATTTT.

This clonotype came up a few times. One base away lies a much larger clone, so this may be a sequencing read error. The V call is TRBV9, the J call TRBJ1-1; 11 bases map to TRBD1. This CDR3 region has 13 residues. Germline-derived CDR1 and CDR2 are SGDLS and YYNGEE. In DNA, the CDR3 is TGTGCCAGCAGCGGGACAGGGGGCACTGAAGTTTTCTTT. Translating it yields CASSGTGGTEVFF.

This clonotype has ten or more counts. The chain employs TRBV3-1 and TRBJ2-6, with 8 bases aligning to TRBD1. Germline loops: CDR1 LGHDT, CDR2 YNNKEL (reference sequence). The CDR3 contains 18 residues. J gave up 1 base and V 2 bases, and 7 bases lay outside the gene matches. The CDR3 DNA is TGTGCCAGCAGCCAACGCCGGGACAGGTCATCTGGGGCCAACGTCCTGACTTTC. As protein: CASSQRRDRSSGANVLTF.

The genes are TRBV29-1 and TRBJ2-1, with D perhaps TRBD1 (6 bases). Germline V gene data show CDR1 as SQVTM and CDR2 as ANQGSEA. V was cut by 2 bases and J by 6 bases, with 20 bases left in between. The CDR3 spans 16 residues. The CDR3 loop reads CSVEKVNREVLNEQFF. In nucleotides, the CDR3 is TGCAGCGTTGAAAAGGTTAACAGGGAAGTTCTCAATGAGCAGTTCTTC.

The CDR3 coding sequence is TGTGCCAGCAGCTCCCCCCTAAATAGAGCGGGGGGCAGAAATGAGCAGTTCTTC. Amino acid sequence: CASSSPLNRAGGRNEQFF. This chain uses TRBV6-5 with TRBJ2-1; 9 bases fit TRBD2. J gave up 7 bases and V 6 bases, and 19 bases lay outside the gene matches. In germline, CDR1 is MNHEY, CDR2 SVGAGI. The CDR3 has 18 amino acids.

This clonotype was counted at least ten times. CDR3 sequence reads: CASSPPSKGGEAFF. DNA of the CDR3: TGTGCCAGCTCACCACCAAGCAAGGGAGGTGAAGCTTTCTTT. The rearrangement uses TRBV18 and TRBJ1-1; D ambiguous. The germline gives CDR1 KGHSH, CDR2 LQKENI. The CDR3 has 14 amino acids. V was pared by 0 bases and J by 7 bases, with 12 bases between.

This clonotype was seen ten or more times. The genes are TRBV27 and TRBJ2-7, with D perhaps TRBD2 (5 bases). V lost 4 bases to trimming and J lost 6 bases, with 13 bases between them. The germline CDR1 and CDR2 sequences are MNHEY and SMNVEV (reference sequence). This CDR3 region has 13 residues. This CDR3 reads CASSYWGGGEQYF. CDR3 bases: TGTGCCAGCAGTTACTGGGGTGGAGGCGAGCAGTACTTC.

This clonotype ranks as medium-sized. The rearrangement links TRBV13 to TRBJ1-3; tentative D call: TRBD1 (5 bases). V shed 6 bases and J shed 0 bases, with 12 bases lying between them. The CDR3 totals 15 residues. Per germline, CDR1 PRHDT and CDR2 FYEKMQ (reference sequence). The CDR3 DNA is TGTGCCAGCAGAACTCAGGGATTCTCTGGAAACACCATATATTTT. This sequence encodes CASRTQGFSGNTIYF.

This clonotype appeared a few times. V is TRBV28 and J is TRBJ2-3; 7 nucleotides match TRBD1. V lost 6 bases and J lost 6; bases outside the gene matches: 12. The germline V gene encodes CDR1 MDHEN and CDR2 SYDVKM. The CDR3 has 15 amino acids. The CDR3 coding sequence is TGTGCCAGCAGCCGAAGAGACACAGGGGCGGATACGCAGTATTTT. Translated: CASSRRDTGADTQYF.